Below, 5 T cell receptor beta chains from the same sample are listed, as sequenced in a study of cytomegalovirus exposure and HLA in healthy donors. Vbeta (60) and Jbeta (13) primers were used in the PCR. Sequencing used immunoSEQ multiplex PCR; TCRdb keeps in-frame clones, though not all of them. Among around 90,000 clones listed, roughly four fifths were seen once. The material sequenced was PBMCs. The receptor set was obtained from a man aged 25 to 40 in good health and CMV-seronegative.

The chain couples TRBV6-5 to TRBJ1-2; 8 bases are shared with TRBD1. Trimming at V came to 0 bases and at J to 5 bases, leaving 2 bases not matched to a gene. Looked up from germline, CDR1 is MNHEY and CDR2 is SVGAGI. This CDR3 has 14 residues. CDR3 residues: CASSYSHRGYGYTF. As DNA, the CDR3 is TGTGCCAGCAGTTACTCGCACAGGGGGTATGGCTACACCTTC.

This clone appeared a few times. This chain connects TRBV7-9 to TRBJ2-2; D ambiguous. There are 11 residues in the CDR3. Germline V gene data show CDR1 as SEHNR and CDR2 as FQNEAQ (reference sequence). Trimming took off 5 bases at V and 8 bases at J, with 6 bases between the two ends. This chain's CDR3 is CASSPEGELFF. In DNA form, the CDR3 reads TGTGCCAGCAGCCCTGAGGGGGAGCTGTTTTTT.

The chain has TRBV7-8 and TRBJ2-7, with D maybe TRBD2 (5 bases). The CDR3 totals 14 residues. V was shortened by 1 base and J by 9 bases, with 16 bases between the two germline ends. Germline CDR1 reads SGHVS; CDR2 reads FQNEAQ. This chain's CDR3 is CASSLGSLERGQYF. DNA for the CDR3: TGTGCCAGCAGCTTAGGATCACTGGAACGGGGGCAGTACTTC.

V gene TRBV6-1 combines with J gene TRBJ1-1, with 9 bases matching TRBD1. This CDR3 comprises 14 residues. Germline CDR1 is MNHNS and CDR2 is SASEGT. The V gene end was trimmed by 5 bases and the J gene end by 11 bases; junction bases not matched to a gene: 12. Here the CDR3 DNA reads TGTGCCAGCAGTTGGGACAGGGAATCCCTTGGGGCTTTCTTT. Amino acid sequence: CASSWDRESLGAFF.

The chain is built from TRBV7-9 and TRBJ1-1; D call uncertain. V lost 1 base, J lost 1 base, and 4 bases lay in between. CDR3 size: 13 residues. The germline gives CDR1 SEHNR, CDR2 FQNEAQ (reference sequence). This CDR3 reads CASSLVGNTEAFF. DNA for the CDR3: TGTGCCAGCAGCTTAGTCGGGAACACTGAAGCTTTCTTT.